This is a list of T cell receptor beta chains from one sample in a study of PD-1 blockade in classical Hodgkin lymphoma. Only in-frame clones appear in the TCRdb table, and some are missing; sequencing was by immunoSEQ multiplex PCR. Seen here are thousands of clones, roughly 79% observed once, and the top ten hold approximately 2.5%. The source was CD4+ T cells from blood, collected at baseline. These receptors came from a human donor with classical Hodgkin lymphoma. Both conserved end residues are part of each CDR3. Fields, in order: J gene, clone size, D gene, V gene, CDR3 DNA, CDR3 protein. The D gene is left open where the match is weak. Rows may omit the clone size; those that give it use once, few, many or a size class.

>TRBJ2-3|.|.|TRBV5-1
TGCGCCAGCAGCTTAGGGGGGCTGGGGGATACGCAGTATTTT
CASSLGGLGDTQYF
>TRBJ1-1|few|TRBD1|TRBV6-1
TGTGCCAGCAGTGAAGCCCTCCCGACAGGGGACACTGAAGCTTTCTTT
CASSEALPTGDTEAFF
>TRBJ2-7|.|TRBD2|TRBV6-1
TGTGCCAGCAGTGAAGCATTAGCGGGAGTGCAGGAGCAGTACTTC
CASSEALAGVQEQYF
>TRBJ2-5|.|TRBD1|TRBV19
TGTGCCAGTAGCCTACAGGGGCAGGGGGAGACCCAGTACTTC
CASSLQGQGETQYF
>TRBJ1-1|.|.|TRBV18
TGTGCCAGCTCACCGACACCGAACACTGAAGCTTTCTTT
CASSPTPNTEAFF
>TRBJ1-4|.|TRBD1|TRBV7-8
TGTGCCAGCAGCAGACCGACAGGGGGTTCTGAAAAACTGTTTTTT
CASSRPTGGSEKLFF
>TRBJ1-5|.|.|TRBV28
TGTGCCAGCAGAACCGTACAGGGTGTCGATCAGCCCCAGCATTTT
CASRTVQGVDQPQHF
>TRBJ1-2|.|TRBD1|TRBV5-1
TGCGCCAGCAGCTTGGCCCGCGCAGGGGGGGGATATGGCTACACCTTC
CASSLARAGGGYGYTF
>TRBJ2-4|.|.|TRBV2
TGTGCCAGCAAGCTTGGGGGTGGGTCCAAAAACATTCAGTACTTC
CASKLGGGSKNIQYF
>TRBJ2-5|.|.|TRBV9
TGTGCCAGCAGCGTAGACGTATGGGAGACCCAGTACTTC
CASSVDVWETQYF
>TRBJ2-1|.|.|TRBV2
TGTGCCAGCAGTCCCAGGGGGGCCAGCTCCTACAATGAGCAGTTCTTC
CASSPRGASSYNEQFF
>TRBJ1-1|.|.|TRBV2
TGTGCCAGCAGGGGACAACCGAACACTGAAGCTTTCTTT
CASRGQPNTEAFF
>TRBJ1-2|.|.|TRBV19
TGTGCCAGTAACGACAGGAGTGGCTACACCTTC
CASNDRSGYTF
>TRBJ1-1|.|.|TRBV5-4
TGTGCCAGCAGCCCCTTGGGCCAGGAGCCTGAAGCTTTCTTT
CASSPLGQEPEAFF
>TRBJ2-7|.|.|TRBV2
TGTGCCAGCAGTGAAACCGCCTCCTACTCCTACGAGCAGTACTTC
CASSETASYSYEQYF
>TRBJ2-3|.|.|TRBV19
TGTGCCAGTAGTAAGGTCGGGTCTGGCACAGATACGCAGTATTTT
CASSKVGSGTDTQYF
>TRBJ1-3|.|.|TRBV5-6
TGTGCCAGCAGCTTGCCCTCGGCGGGAAACACCATATATTTT
CASSLPSAGNTIYF
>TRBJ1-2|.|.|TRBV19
TGTGCCAGTAGTATGCTTCCGACAGTCATGAACTATGGCTACACCTTC
CASSMLPTVMNYGYTF
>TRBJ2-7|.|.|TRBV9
TGTGCCAGCAGCGTTTCAGCGGGTAAGAACGAGCAGTACTTC
CASSVSAGKNEQYF
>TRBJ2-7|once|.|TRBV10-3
TGTGCCATCAGCACGTCTAGTTCCGAGCAGTACTTC
CAISTSSSEQYF
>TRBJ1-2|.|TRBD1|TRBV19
TGTGCCAGTAGTATCGCCGGGACAGGGGACTATGGCTACACCTTC
CASSIAGTGDYGYTF
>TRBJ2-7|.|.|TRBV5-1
TGCGCCAGCAGCTTGGGTCCAGGGACCTACGAGCAGTACTTC
CASSLGPGTYEQYF
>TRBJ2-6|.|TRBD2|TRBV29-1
TGCAGCGTTGGAGCGGGACCCGGAGTCGTCCTGACTTTC
CSVGAGPGVVLTF
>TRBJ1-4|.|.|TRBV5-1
TGCGCCAGCAGCTTGGCCGAGGAACAGGGTAATGAAAAACTGTTTTTT
CASSLAEEQGNEKLFF
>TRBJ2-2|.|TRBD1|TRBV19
TGTGCCAGTAGTAACGGACAGGGGGATGGCACCGGGGAGCTGTTTTTT
CASSNGQGDGTGELFF
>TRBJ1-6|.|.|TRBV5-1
TGCGCCAGCAGCTATCCAGAACCCCTCCACTTT
CASSYPEPLHF
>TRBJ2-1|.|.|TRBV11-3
TGTGCCAGCAGCCCGAGTGGGGGCCTAGGGGGTGAGCAGTTCTTC
CASSPSGGLGGEQFF
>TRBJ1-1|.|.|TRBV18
TGTGCCAGCTCCACAGCAAGTACCACTGAAGCTTTCTTT
CASSTASTTEAFF
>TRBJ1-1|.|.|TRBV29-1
TGCAGCGTCTCCAAAGGGGGAGGGATAGACACTGAAGCTTTCTTT
CSVSKGGGIDTEAFF
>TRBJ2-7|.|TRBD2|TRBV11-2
TGTGCCAGCAGCTCAACGGGAGGCCACGAGCAGTACTTC
CASSSTGGHEQYF
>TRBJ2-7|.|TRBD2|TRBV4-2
TGTGCCAGCAGCCAAACACCGGGACTAGCGGGATCAGGCTCCTACGAGCAGTACTTC
CASSQTPGLAGSGSYEQYF
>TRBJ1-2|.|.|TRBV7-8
TGTGCCAGCAGCCGGGACGGCTCCAGCTACACCTTC
CASSRDGSSYTF
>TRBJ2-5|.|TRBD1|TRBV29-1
TGCAGCGTGGCCCGGGACAGCTTTGCGGAGACCCAGTACTTC
CSVARDSFAETQYF
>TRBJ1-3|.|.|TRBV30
TGTGCCTGGTCGCGGAGAAACTCTGGAAACACCATATATTTT
CAWSRRNSGNTIYF
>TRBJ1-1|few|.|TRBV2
TGTGCCAGCAGTGACGAGATGAACACTGAAGCTTTCTTT
CASSDEMNTEAFF
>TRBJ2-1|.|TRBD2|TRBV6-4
TGTGCCAGCAGTGTCGGACTAGCGGCAGTCAATGAGCAGTTCTTC
CASSVGLAAVNEQFF
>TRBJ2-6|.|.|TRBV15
TGTGCCACCAGCAGCTGGACAACTGGGGCCAACGTCCTGACTTTC
CATSSWTTGANVLTF
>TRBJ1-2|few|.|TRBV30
TGTGCCTGGAGTAGGGGGGCGGTGTATGGCTACACCTTC
CAWSRGAVYGYTF
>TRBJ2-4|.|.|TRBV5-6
TGTGCCAGCAGCCCCCATAGCGGAGGGGGGGCCAAAAACATTCAGTACTTC
CASSPHSGGGAKNIQYF
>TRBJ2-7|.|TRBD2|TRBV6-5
TGTGCCAGCAGTTACAATTTTCTAGCGGAATACGAGCAGTACTTC
CASSYNFLAEYEQYF
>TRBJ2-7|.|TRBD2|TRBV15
TGTGCCACCAGCAGACCGGGACTAGCGATCTACGAGCAGTACTTC
CATSRPGLAIYEQYF
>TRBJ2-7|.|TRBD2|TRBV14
TGTGCCAGCAGCCAAAAAGCGGGAGGGAAAAACGAGCAGTACTTC
CASSQKAGGKNEQYF
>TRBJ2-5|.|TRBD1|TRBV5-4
TGTGCCAGCAGCCCTCGAGCAGGGGGCAGGGCAGAGACCCAGTACTTC
CASSPRAGGRAETQYF
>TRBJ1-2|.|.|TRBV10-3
TGTGCCATCAGCTATAGGGGTGACTATGGCTACACCTTC
CAISYRGDYGYTF
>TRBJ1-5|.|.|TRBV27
TGTGCCAGCAGTTTTTCCGGATCCAATCAGCCCCAGCATTTT
CASSFSGSNQPQHF
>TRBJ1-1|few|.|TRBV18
TGTGCCAGCTCACTCTTAAACACTGAAGCTTTCTTT
CASSLLNTEAFF
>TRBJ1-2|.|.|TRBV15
TGTGCCACCAGCGGTGGCTATGGCTACACCTTC
CATSGGYGYTF
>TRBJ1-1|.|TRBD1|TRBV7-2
TGTGCCAGCAGCTTAGCCGCAAGATCCGGGACAGGGGGAGCTGAAGCTTTCTTT
CASSLAARSGTGGAEAFF
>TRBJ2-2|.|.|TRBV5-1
TGCGCCAGCAGCTTGGCGGGCCAGGGTTCGAACACCGGGGAGCTGTTTTTT
CASSLAGQGSNTGELFF
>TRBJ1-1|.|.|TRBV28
TGTGCCAGCAGTTTTCAACAGGCGCTGAACACTGAAGCTTTCTTT
CASSFQQALNTEAFF
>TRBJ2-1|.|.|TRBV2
TGTGCCAGCAGTGAAAGGGGATACGAGCAGTTCTTC
CASSERGYEQFF
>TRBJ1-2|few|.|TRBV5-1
TGCGCCAGCAGCTTCGAGAACTATGGCTACACCTTC
CASSFENYGYTF
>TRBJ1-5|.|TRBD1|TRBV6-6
TGTGCCAGCAGTTCCAGACAGGGGGCCAATCAGCCCCAGCATTTT
CASSSRQGANQPQHF